This T cell receptor beta chain was sequenced in a study of blood T cell repertoires in COVID-19 (dated by TCRdb to 2020 to 2021). Concerning the study at large: Samples covering the acute and convalescent phases of COVID-19 were provided by collaborators in the United States, Italy and Spain. The prospective study material was composed of cDNA or gDNA derived from T cells, B-cell-depleted T cells, or PBMCs. Subjects who had been exposed to COVID-19, were actively infected with it, or had recovered from it provided the deeply sampled blood TCRbeta repertoires that made up the dataset. The repertoires were made available in a free public database intended to serve as a resource for research on the immune response to SARS-CoV-2. The samples were drawn from the first 160 participants of the ongoing ImmuneRACE study and from under 1,500 subjects provided by 6 global collaborators. The sample metadata nearly always contained a de-identified subject ID, COVID-19 status, age in years and sex. Where HLA class I and class II types were available, the types were taken from metadata supplied by the sample provider, not from assay-based typing. Beyond this particular receptor, the publication reports: How much clinical and demographic metadata was included differed by source and by participant, and the metadata was provided uncurated.

The collaborating institutions used their own protocols to collect whole blood in K2EDTA tubes. For TCRbeta analysis, collaborator samples were shipped as frozen whole blood, as isolated PBMCs, or as DNA extracted from either sample type. Details on this clone: This receptor's antigen is unknown. Base quality data are lacking; no much larger clone is found one base away.

The junction carries 15 bases between V and J, which are trimmed by 0 bases and 4 bases respectively. The CDR3 goes from the cysteine to the phenylalanine over 16 residues. Of the read, only the CDR3 DNA is kept; its 48 bases are in frame from base 1. For CDR1 and CDR2, the germline V gene lists LGHNA and YSLEER. TCRbeta CDR3 regions were amplified from genomic DNA by means of the immunoSEQ Assay, a bias-controlled multiplex PCR. Concerning the study's data processing: Nucleated cell counts per sample were estimated from amplification of reference gene primers within the assay. To quantify the absolute abundance of each unique TCRbeta CDR3 rearrangement, sequence reads were collapsed and filtered. For each sample, productive Simpson clonality was calculated as the square root of Simpson's diversity index over productive rearrangements. TCRdb carries this immuneACCESS record with in-frame sequences only. Its versions omit some clonotypes, under half of them owing to an unresolved V gene in the studies checked, with the rest unexplained. V, J and clone size are those of that table, while D and trimming were read from the DNA. The sample contains more than 200,000 clones, roughly 85% of them found a single time. Jointly, the top ten make up 2% to 3% of the sample.

Input material: peripheral blood. The V and J segments used are TRBV4-3 and TRBJ1-2, with the D gene uncertain. The source is a woman aged 40 to 55 with active or convalescent COVID-19. Here the CDR3 is given as CASSQEIGERSYGYTF. In nucleotides, the sequence is TGCGCCAGCAGCCAAGAGATCGGGGAGCGAAGCTATGGCTACACCTTC.